Each of the 20 T cell receptor beta chains below was sequenced from the same sample in a study of OX40 agonist ivuxolimab in advanced cancers. Sequenced by immunoSEQ multiplex PCR; TCRdb stores in-frame clones only, minus some. This sample has 65,000 or so clones; 70% to 90% occur once, and the top ten carry about 2.7%. Sample: CD4+ or CD8+ T cells sorted from blood, taken in a trial of the OX40 agonist ivuxolimab. All receptors come from an adult with an advanced solid tumor such as melanoma, head and neck, liver or kidney cancer.

The J gene is TRBJ2-3, the V gene TRBV28; 11 bases align to TRBD1. There are 16 residues in the CDR3. Germline V gene lookup returns CDR1 MDHEN and CDR2 SYDVKM. The V segment lost 4 bases and the J segment 4 bases; nucleotides outside the gene matches: 7. The CDR3 DNA follows: TGTGCCAGCAGTTCCCGGGACAGGGGGTTCCCAGATACGCAGTATTTT. Encoded protein: CASSSRDRGFPDTQYF.

V and J are TRBV19 and TRBJ1-4; D unresolved. V was pared by 7 bases and J by 0 bases, with 9 bases between. CDR1 and CDR2 (germline): LNHDA, SQIVND (reference sequence). CDR3 length: 14 amino acids. CDR3 in DNA: TGTGCCAGTAACAGCGGAGCAACTAATGAAAAACTGTTTTTT. Amino acid sequence: CASNSGATNEKLFF.

Concerning this clone itself: Other DNA sequences in the sample encode the same CDR3. V and J are TRBV7-9 and TRBJ2-5; D is possibly TRBD1 (6 bases). Germline V gene lookup returns CDR1 SEHNR and CDR2 FQNEAQ (reference sequence). The CDR3 has 13 amino acids. V gave up 0 bases and J gave up 4 bases, with 6 bases separating them. As DNA, the CDR3 is TGTGCCAGCAGCTTAGCAGGGGGAGAGACCCAGTACTTC. It translates to CASSLAGGETQYF.

V and J are TRBV30 and TRBJ1-1; no firm D call. V was pared by 3 bases and J by 4 bases, with 6 bases between. Germline CDR1 reads GTSNPN; CDR2 reads SVGIG (reference sequence). There are 11 residues in the CDR3. This CDR3 reads CAWRDVTEAFF. CDR3 nucleotides: TGTGCCTGGAGGGACGTCACTGAAGCTTTCTTT.

This clone was recorded only once. This chain connects TRBV30 to TRBJ2-7, with D perhaps TRBD1 (6 bases). CDR1 and CDR2 (germline): GTSNPN, SVGIG (reference sequence). V was clipped by 5 bases and J by 1 base, with 12 bases between them. The CDR3 consists of 13 residues. CDR3 protein: CAWARTVSYEQYF. CDR3 in DNA: TGTGCCTGGGCACGGACAGTTTCCTACGAGCAGTACTTC.

This clone was seen more than once but under ten times. This chain uses TRBV27 with TRBJ1-1; D gene unclear. The CDR3 runs to 12 residues. V was clipped by 6 bases and J by 3 bases, with 8 bases between them. Germline V lookup: CDR1 MNHEY, CDR2 SMNVEV (reference sequence). CDR3: CASSQTYTEAFF. The CDR3, as DNA: TGTGCCAGCAGCCAAACTTACACTGAAGCTTTCTTT.

The rearrangement uses TRBV5-1 and TRBJ1-2; D unresolved. CDR3 size: 13 residues. From germline, CDR1 is SGHRS and CDR2 YFSETQ. V was shortened by 0 bases and J by 3 bases, with 6 bases between the two germline ends. CDR3 coding DNA: TGCGCCAGCAGCTTGGGGGTGGACTATGGCTACACCTTC. Translating it yields CASSLGVDYGYTF.

V usage is TRBV6-5 and J usage is TRBJ2-7; D might be TRBD2 (6 bases). This CDR3 has 15 amino acids. V was shortened by 0 bases and J by 3 bases, with 12 bases between the two germline ends. Germline V gene data show CDR1 as MNHEY and CDR2 as SVGAGI. The CDR3 nucleotides read TGTGCCAGCAGTTACTCAAAATTCGGGAGCTACGAGCAGTACTTC. Translating gives CASSYSKFGSYEQYF.

This chain connects TRBV5-4 to TRBJ2-6; D gene ambiguous. There are 15 residues in the CDR3. Trimming took 0 bases from V and 0 from J, leaving 4 bases between them. Germline assignment: CDR1 SGHNT and CDR2 YYREEE (reference sequence). The CDR3 sequence: CASSLAFSGANVLTF. For the CDR3, the DNA is TGTGCCAGCAGCTTGGCCTTCTCTGGGGCCAACGTCCTGACTTTC.

The genes are TRBV5-1 and TRBJ2-3, with no clear D. Looked up from germline, CDR1 is SGHRS and CDR2 is YFSETQ. The CDR3 is 14 amino acids. The V and J ends lost 0 bases and 3 bases respectively, with 8 bases between them. The CDR3 region is CASSLGMGTDTQYF. The CDR3, as DNA: TGCGCCAGCAGCTTGGGGATGGGAACAGATACGCAGTATTTT.

The V gene is TRBV6-6, the J gene TRBJ2-1; 13 bases align to TRBD2. Germline CDR1 reads MNHNY; CDR2 reads SVGAGI (reference sequence). The CDR3 spans 15 residues. After removal of 6 bases from V and 8 bases from J, the junction contained 7 bases not matched to a gene. The CDR3 DNA is TGTGCCAGCAGACAAACTAGCGGGGGGGTCGATGAGCAGTTCTTC. This translates into CASRQTSGGVDEQFF.

The J gene is TRBJ1-6, the V gene TRBV7-9; D is perhaps TRBD1 (5 bases). Germline assignment: CDR1 SEHNR and CDR2 FQNEAQ (reference sequence). The ends were cut back, 5 bases at V and 11 bases at J, with 16 bases in the middle. The CDR3 has 14 residues. CDR3 in amino acids: CASSPTGLETPLHF. CDR3 DNA: TGTGCCAGCAGCCCGACGGGGCTGGAGACACCCCTCCACTTT.

The chain links TRBV6-5 to TRBJ1-6, with D unresolved. Germline-derived CDR1 and CDR2 are MNHEY and SVGAGI. Between the trimmed V and J ends, which lost 5 bases and 8 bases, there was a span of 10 bases. The CDR3 has 13 amino acids. CDR3 DNA sequence: TGTGCCAGCAGTGAATTTAGGGATTCACCCCTCCACTTT. Residues: CASSEFRDSPLHF.

The rearrangement links TRBV4-1 to TRBJ1-3; no clear D gene. The germline CDR1 and CDR2 sequences are MGHRA and YSYEKL. The V end lost 1 base, the J end lost 0 bases, and 10 bases lay between the germline ends. The CDR3 totals 16 residues. CDR3 sequence: CASSQGPGHSGNTIYF. CDR3 coding DNA: TGCGCCAGCAGCCAAGGACCCGGCCACTCTGGAAACACCATATATTTT.

This clone came up once. The chain is built from TRBV7-9 and TRBJ1-1; no clear D. The CDR3 has 14 residues. Germline loops: CDR1 SEHNR, CDR2 FQNEAQ (reference sequence). V was trimmed by 4 bases and J by 2 bases, leaving 11 bases between them. This chain's CDR3 is CASSSPYSNTEAFF. The DNA for the CDR3 is TGTGCCAGCAGCTCACCCTACAGTAACACTGAAGCTTTCTTT. Variable domain in full (rest from reference TRBV7-9 and TRBJ1-1): DTGVSQNPRHKITKRGQNVTFRCDPISEHNRLYWYRQTLGQGPEFLTYFQNEAQLEKSRLLSDRFSAERPKGSFSTLEIQRTEQGDSAMYLCASSSPYSNTEAFFGQGTRLTVV.

The chain combines TRBV6-1 with TRBJ1-2; no firm D call. CDR3 length: 16 amino acids. Germline-derived CDR1 and CDR2 are MNHNS and SASEGT. V lost 3 bases and J 6 bases, leaving 20 bases between the germline ends. CDR3: CASSEEPWTDVNGYTF. The CDR3 DNA follows: TGTGCCAGCAGTGAGGAGCCCTGGACGGATGTTAATGGCTACACCTTC.

The chain joins TRBV11-2 to TRBJ2-7, with D possibly being TRBD2 (6 bases). This CDR3 has 18 residues. V gave up 2 bases and J gave up 2 bases, with 22 bases separating them. In germline, CDR1 is SGHAT, CDR2 FQNNGV. CDR3 in DNA: TGTGCCAGCAGCTTATTTTTGCTGCGGGGCGGGAATACCTACGAGCAGTACTTC. Protein sequence: CASSLFLLRGGNTYEQYF.

This chain connects TRBV7-8 to TRBJ1-4, with D perhaps TRBD1 (5 bases). There are 15 residues in the CDR3. In germline, CDR1 is SGHVS, CDR2 FQNEAQ. The V end lost 6 bases, the J end lost 0 bases, and 11 bases lay between the germline ends. CDR3 DNA: TGTGCCAGCAGACGGGGCAGATCAACTAATGAAAAACTGTTTTTT. Encoded protein: CASRRGRSTNEKLFF.

The count of this clone is one. This chain links TRBV6-6 with TRBJ1-2, with TRBD1 matching 9 bases. V trimming: 6 bases; J trimming: 6 bases; junction bases outside the gene matches: 11. Germline lookup yields CDR1 MNHNY and CDR2 SVGAGI (reference sequence). The CDR3 sequence is 15 residues long. The CDR3 sequence is CASRRGTGIGNGYTF. The CDR3 DNA reads TGTGCCAGCAGGAGAGGGACAGGGATTGGGAATGGCTACACCTTC.

The chain recombines TRBV5-4 with TRBJ1-6; TRBD1 aligns across 9 bases. V lost 4 bases to trimming and J lost 10 bases; unmatched junction nucleotides: 3. Germline V CDR1 and CDR2: SGHNT, YYREEE (reference sequence). CDR3 length: 13 amino acids. CDR3: CASSGTGRSPLHF. The CDR3 bases are TGTGCCAGCAGCGGGACAGGGAGATCACCCCTCCACTTT.